The T cell receptor (beta chain) described here comes from a study of blood T cell repertoires in COVID-19. A single count supports this clone. Germline CDR1 GTSNPN, CDR2 SVGIG (reference sequence). The CDR3 has 12 residues. V was pared by 2 bases and J by 6 bases, with 2 bases of the junction left unmatched. Some clones are missing from TCRdb's copy, which holds only in-frame ones; the method was immunoSEQ multiplex PCR. The repertoire has under 300,000 clones, 86% of them found once; the top ten carry 10% to 15%. The rearrangement joins TRBV30 to TRBJ2-3, with TRBD1 identical over 7 bases. Sequencing was performed on peripheral blood. This TCR derives from a woman aged 25 to 39 with COVID-19, enrolled during active disease. The CDR3 reads CAWSPRGDTQYF. CDR3 DNA: TGTGCCTGGAGTCCCAGGGGGGATACGCAGTATTTT.